This T cell receptor beta chain was captured in a study of neoadjuvant anti-PD-1 for oral cavity cancer. Method: immunoSEQ multiplex PCR; TCRdb's copy keeps in-frame clones and lacks some. The data contain around 30,000 clones, just under 90% of them seen just once; the ten biggest clones take up about 3.7%. The CDR3 covers 13 residues. V lost 3 bases and J lost 2, with 6 bases in between. The germline CDR1 and CDR2 sequences are MDHEN and SYDVKM. Patients had HPV-negative, locally advanced oral cavity squamous cell carcinoma. The specimen comprised PBMCs, sampled before nivolumab (anti-PD-1) treatment. The chain recombines TRBV28 with TRBJ2-3, with D unresolved. This sequence originates from a person aged 35-80 years with oral cavity squamous cell carcinoma. The CDR3 spells CASSFLHTDTQYF. In DNA, the CDR3 is TGTGCCAGCAGTTTCCTCCACACAGATACGCAGTATTTT.